These T cell receptor beta chains were read from a single sample in a study of Ad26.COV2.S vaccination and SARS-CoV-2 variants. The method was immunoSEQ multiplex PCR; TCRdb's version includes in-frame clones alone and lacks a portion of them. There are around 350,000 clones in the sample; about 85% occur only once, and less than 4% lies in the top ten. The material was peripheral blood, obtained in a trial of Ad26.COV2.S vaccine versus placebo. These receptor sequences come from a person between 18 and 65 years old who received the Ad26.COV2.S COVID-19 vaccine or a placebo. Each CDR3 is given with its conserved first and last residue. Fields, in order: clone size, J gene, D gene, V gene, CDR3 protein, CDR3 DNA. D genes are given only for firm matches. Size is stated for part of the rows, as once, few or many counts, or as a class when the clone is expanded.

.	TRBJ2-3	.	TRBV27	CASTIGGLGTDTQYF	TGTGCCAGCACTATAGGGGGGCTCGGCACAGATACGCAGTATTTT
.	TRBJ1-2	.	TRBV18	CASSPPSPGVAPQYGYTF	TGTGCCAGCTCACCACCGAGTCCGGGGGTTGCTCCCCAATATGGCTACACCTTC
.	TRBJ2-3	TRBD1	TRBV5-6	CASSFFQGAQDTQYF	TGTGCCAGCAGCTTCTTTCAGGGGGCACAAGATACGCAGTATTTT
few	TRBJ2-1	TRBD1	TRBV9	CASSVGVQGANEQFF	TGTGCCAGCAGCGTAGGAGTTCAGGGGGCTAATGAGCAGTTCTTC
.	TRBJ1-5	.	TRBV9	CASSPGRNSNQPQHF	TGTGCCAGCAGCCCCGGACGGAATAGCAATCAGCCCCAGCATTTT
.	TRBJ1-1	TRBD1	TRBV27	CASSLGTGTNTEAFF	TGTGCCAGCAGTCTAGGGACAGGGACGAACACTGAAGCTTTCTTT
.	TRBJ1-2	TRBD1	TRBV5-1	CASSITGGSYGYTF	TGCGCCAGCAGCATAACAGGGGGCTCCTATGGCTACACCTTC
.	TRBJ2-1	.	TRBV5-1	CASSYEGTALNEQFF	TGCGCCAGCAGCTACGAGGGGACGGCTCTGAATGAGCAGTTCTTC
.	TRBJ2-7	.	TRBV18	CASSPGTDRGEQYF	TGTGCCAGCTCACCCGGGACCGACCGTGGCGAGCAGTACTTC
once	TRBJ1-1	.	TRBV20-1	CSATADTEAFF	TGCAGTGCAACAGCAGACACTGAAGCTTTCTTT
.	TRBJ2-3	.	TRBV5-5	CASSFVADTQYF	TGTGCCAGCAGCTTTGTTGCAGATACGCAGTATTTT
.	TRBJ2-3	.	TRBV19	CASTQYPTGPLGNTQYF	TGTGCCAGTACCCAATACCCGACAGGACCTTTGGGAAATACGCAGTATTTT
once	TRBJ2-7	.	TRBV10-3	CAISDLGGETSYEQYF	TGTGCCATCAGTGACCTCGGAGGGGAGACTTCCTACGAGCAGTACTTC
.	TRBJ1-2	.	TRBV6-5	CASRDDGLYGYTF	TGTGCCAGCAGGGATGATGGACTCTATGGCTACACCTTC
.	TRBJ1-6	.	TRBV21-1	CASRERFGISQGNSPLHF	TGTGCCAGCAGAGAAAGATTTGGGATCTCCCAAGGTAATTCACCCCTCCACTTT
.	TRBJ1-1	.	TRBV6-5	CASSSDLTTGSLEAFF	TGTGCCAGCAGTTCTGACCTTACGACAGGAAGCCTTGAAGCTTTCTTT
.	TRBJ2-7	TRBD2	TRBV3-1/TRBV3-2	CASSLGLAGGPNEQYF	TGTGCCAGCAGCCTTGGACTAGCGGGGGGGCCAAACGAGCAGTACTTC
.	TRBJ1-5	TRBD1	TRBV28	CASSWTGNNQPQHF	TGTGCCAGCAGTTGGACAGGTAATAATCAGCCCCAGCATTTT
.	TRBJ1-5	.	TRBV19	CASSINGGGGQPQHF	TGTGCCAGTAGTATAAACGGCGGAGGGGGTCAGCCCCAGCATTTT
.	TRBJ1-1	.	TRBV4-1	CASSPPTGSRTEAFF	TGCGCCAGCAGCCCCCCGACAGGAAGTCGGACTGAAGCTTTCTTT
.	TRBJ1-5	TRBD1	TRBV10-3	CAISPGGNNQPQHF	TGTGCCATCAGTCCAGGGGGAAACAATCAGCCCCAGCATTTT
.	TRBJ2-1	TRBD2	TRBV29-1	CSGSSGGNEQFF	TGCAGCGGTTCTAGCGGGGGCAATGAGCAGTTCTTC
.	TRBJ1-2	TRBD1	TRBV6-5	CASSYLGTAVNYGYTF	TGTGCCAGCAGTTATTTAGGGACAGCCGTTAACTATGGCTACACCTTC
.	TRBJ1-4	.	TRBV5-1	CASSGAGTNEKLFF	TGCGCCAGCAGTGGTGCGGGGACTAATGAAAAACTGTTTTTT
.	TRBJ2-2	.	TRBV29-1	CSAGPLNTGELFF	TGCAGCGCAGGCCCCCTTAACACCGGGGAGCTGTTTTTT
.	TRBJ1-1	TRBD1	TRBV18	CASSPGGTGSNEAFF	TGTGCCAGCTCGCCTGGCGGGACAGGGAGTAACGAAGCTTTCTTT
.	TRBJ1-6	.	TRBV5-5	CASTPDGFNSPLHF	TGTGCCAGCACCCCGGACGGATTTAATTCACCCCTCCACTTT
.	TRBJ1-2	.	TRBV27	CASSSGGRAKGNYGYTF	TGTGCCAGCAGTTCTGGCGGCAGGGCAAAGGGTAACTATGGCTACACCTTC
.	TRBJ2-1	.	TRBV27	CASSPRRRADSYNEQFF	TGTGCCAGCAGTCCACGGCGGCGGGCCGATTCCTACAATGAGCAGTTCTTC
.	TRBJ2-3	.	TRBV10-1	CASSELAGGADTQYF	TGCGCCAGCAGTGAGCTTGCAGGGGGGGCAGATACGCAGTATTTT
.	TRBJ1-1	.	TRBV28	CASSSVGTAFF	TGTGCCAGCAGCTCCGTGGGGACCGCTTTCTTT
.	TRBJ2-7	.	TRBV5-4	CASSSHSGPLYEQYF	TGTGCCAGCAGCTCCCACTCGGGGCCCTTATACGAGCAGTACTTC
.	TRBJ2-3	TRBD2	TRBV7-9	CASSLGVSGRATDTQYF	TGTGCCAGCAGCTTAGGGGTAAGCGGGAGGGCGACAGATACGCAGTATTTT
few	TRBJ2-7	TRBD1	TRBV5-1	CASSLGTGLYEQYF	TGCGCCAGCAGCTTGGGGACAGGGCTCTACGAGCAGTACTTC
.	TRBJ2-5	.	TRBV6-2/TRBV6-3	CASSYVDQETQYF	TGTGCCAGCAGTTACGTAGATCAAGAGACCCAGTACTTC
once	TRBJ1-2	.	TRBV19	CASSAPGQPTNYGYTF	TGTGCCAGTAGCGCCCCCGGACAGCCCACTAACTATGGCTACACCTTC
.	TRBJ1-2	.	TRBV7-2	CASSLELFPTNYGYTF	TGTGCCAGCAGCTTAGAATTATTCCCCACTAACTATGGCTACACCTTC
.	TRBJ1-4	.	TRBV27	CASSLSPATNEKLFF	TGTGCCAGCAGTTTAAGTCCAGCAACTAATGAAAAACTGTTTTTT
.	TRBJ2-3	TRBD2	TRBV5-4	CASSPYGRAAGDTQYF	TGTGCCAGCAGCCCCTACGGGAGGGCCGCTGGTGATACGCAGTATTTT
.	TRBJ2-5	.	TRBV10-3	CAISEERVQETQYF	TGTGCCATCAGTGAAGAGAGGGTTCAAGAGACCCAGTACTTC
.	TRBJ1-6	.	TRBV10-3	CAIRSQLAGNNSPLHF	TGTGCCATCAGATCCCAGTTGGCTGGTAATAATTCACCCCTCCACTTT
.	TRBJ1-1	.	TRBV5-5	CASSLGTGTAVNTEAFF	TGTGCCAGCAGCTTGGGAACCGGGACGGCCGTGAACACTGAAGCTTTCTTT
.	TRBJ1-5	.	TRBV11-2	CASSASRDQPQHF	TGTGCCAGCAGCGCATCCCGGGACCAGCCCCAGCATTTT
.	TRBJ2-1	TRBD1	TRBV11-3	CASSFGQGVRNEQFF	TGTGCCAGCAGCTTCGGGCAGGGGGTAAGGAATGAGCAGTTCTTC
.	TRBJ1-2	.	TRBV6-2/TRBV6-3	CASSGRVHGYTF	TGTGCCAGCAGTGGCCGAGTCCATGGCTACACCTTC
.	TRBJ1-1	.	TRBV28	CASRTSSVTEAFF	TGTGCCAGCAGAACCAGTAGTGTCACTGAAGCTTTCTTT
.	TRBJ1-6	TRBD1	TRBV30	CAWSWTGGNSPLHF	TGTGCCTGGAGTTGGACAGGGGGGAATTCACCCCTCCACTTT
.	TRBJ2-1	TRBD2	TRBV19	CASSMVGGRGNEQFF	TGTGCCAGTAGTATGGTCGGCGGGAGGGGCAATGAGCAGTTCTTC
.	TRBJ2-5	.	TRBV7-9	CASSSGGEGKYQETQYF	TGTGCCAGCAGCTCCGGCGGAGAGGGGAAGTACCAAGAGACCCAGTACTTC
.	TRBJ1-5	TRBD1	TRBV27	CASSRTGYNNQPQHF	TGTGCCAGCAGCCGGACAGGGTATAACAATCAGCCCCAGCATTTT
.	TRBJ2-5	TRBD2	TRBV13	CASSLAGGRRETQYF	TGTGCCAGCAGCTTGGCGGGGGGCCGGCGGGAGACCCAGTACTTC
.	TRBJ1-2	.	TRBV19	CATGRGTF	TGTGCCACCGGGAGGGGCACCTTC